A selection of T cell receptor beta chains follows, all from one sample in a study of T cell responses to AZD1222 COVID-19 vaccine. Clones were sequenced by immunoSEQ multiplex PCR, and TCRdb holds only the in-frame ones, with some missing. The sample comprises 77,000 or so clones, around 91% of which are singletons, and 30% to 40% rests with the top ten. The material sequenced was peripheral blood, taken on day 0 of AZD1222 vaccination. These receptors all come from an adult in good health. Each CDR3 is given without its conserved first and last residue. Fields, in order: V gene, CDR3 protein.

v_call: TRBV10-3; cdr3_aa: AISDGGIGREFYEQY
v_call: TRBV6-5; cdr3_aa: ASWDNANTGELF
v_call: TRBV5-3; cdr3_aa: ARSSGGRAF
v_call: TRBV6-5; cdr3_aa: ASSYSRQGGTEAF
v_call: TRBV6-1; cdr3_aa: ASSEATQPQH
v_call: TRBV3-1/TRBV3-2; cdr3_aa: ASSQEGADTQY
v_call: TRBV11-2; cdr3_aa: ASSLDTDTQY
v_call: TRBV30; cdr3_aa: AWSEDRTRGFSNQPQH
v_call: TRBV2; cdr3_aa: ASIRTSGSVTQY
v_call: TRBV28; cdr3_aa: ASSRDSTYEQY
v_call: TRBV5-6; cdr3_aa: ASSFISNYEQY
v_call: TRBV29-1; cdr3_aa: SVEERFHEQY
v_call: TRBV24-1; cdr3_aa: AAWDPDFNEQF
v_call: TRBV6-5; cdr3_aa: ASSYSGANTGELF
v_call: TRBV2; cdr3_aa: ASRSTEQF
v_call: TRBV24-1; cdr3_aa: ATSDSNNEQF
v_call: TRBV6-1; cdr3_aa: ASSDPPAGSTRQPQH